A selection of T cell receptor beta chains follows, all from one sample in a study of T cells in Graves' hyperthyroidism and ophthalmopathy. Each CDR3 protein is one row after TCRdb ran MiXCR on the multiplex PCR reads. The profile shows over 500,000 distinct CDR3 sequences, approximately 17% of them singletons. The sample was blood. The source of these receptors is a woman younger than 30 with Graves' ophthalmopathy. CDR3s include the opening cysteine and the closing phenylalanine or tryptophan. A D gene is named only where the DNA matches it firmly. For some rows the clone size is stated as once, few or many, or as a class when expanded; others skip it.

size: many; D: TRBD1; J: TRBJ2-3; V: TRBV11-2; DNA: TGTGCCAGCAGCCAATTCGACAGGGGAGATACGCAGTATTTT; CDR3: CASSQFDRGDTQYF
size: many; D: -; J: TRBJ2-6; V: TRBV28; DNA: TGTGCCACCACAGTGATCTCTGGGGCCAACGTCCTGACTTTC; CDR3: CATTVISGANVLTF
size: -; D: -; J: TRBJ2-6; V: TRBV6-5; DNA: TGTGCCAGCAGTTACATCACGGGGGCCCTGGCTGGGGCCAACGTCCTGACTTTC; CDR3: CASSYITGALAGANVLTF
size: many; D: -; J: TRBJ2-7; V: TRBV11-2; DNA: TGTGCCAGCTCTCCGCCAGGGTATGGCGAGCAGTACTTC; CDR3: CASSPPGYGEQYF
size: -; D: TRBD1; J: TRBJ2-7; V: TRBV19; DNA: TGTGCCAGTGCTTTAAGCGGGACAGGGCCGACAGCCTACGAGCAGTACTTC; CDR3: CASALSGTGPTAYEQYF
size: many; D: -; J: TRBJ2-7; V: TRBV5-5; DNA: TGTGCCAGCAGCTTCTTCCAGGGAGGATACGAGCAGTACTTC; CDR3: CASSFFQGGYEQYF
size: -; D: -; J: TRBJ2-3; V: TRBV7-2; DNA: TGTGCCAGCAGCCAAGGTCGAGTAGATACGCAGTATTTT; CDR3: CASSQGRVDTQYF
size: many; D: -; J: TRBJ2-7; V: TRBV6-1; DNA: TGTGCCAGCAGTGAAGAGCACTTGCTCTCCTACGAGCAGTACTTC; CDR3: CASSEEHLLSYEQYF
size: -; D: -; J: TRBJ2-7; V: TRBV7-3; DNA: TGTGCCAGCAGCTTAAAGGCTGGCTACGAGCAGTACTTC; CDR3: CASSLKAGYEQYF
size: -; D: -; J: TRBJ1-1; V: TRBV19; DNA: TGTGCCAGTACTCAGCCGGGACCGTCGAACACTGAAGCTTTCTTT; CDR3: CASTQPGPSNTEAFF
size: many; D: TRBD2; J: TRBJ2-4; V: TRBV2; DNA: TGTGCCAGCAGTCCCCGGAGGGAGGGCCGAAACATTCAGTACTTC; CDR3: CASSPRREGRNIQYF
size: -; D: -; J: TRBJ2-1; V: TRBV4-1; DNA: TGCGCCAGCAGCCAAGAGGGTTACTCCCCCGGGGCCTACAATGAGCAGTTCTTC; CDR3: CASSQEGYSPGAYNEQFF
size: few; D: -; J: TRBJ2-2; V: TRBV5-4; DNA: TGTGCCAGCAGCGCCGGACTGTCCACCGGGGAGCTGTTTTTT; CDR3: CASSAGLSTGELFF
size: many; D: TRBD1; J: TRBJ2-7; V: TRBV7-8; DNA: TGTGCCAGCAGTTACTACAGGGGGTCCTACGAGCAGTACTTC; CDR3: CASSYYRGSYEQYF
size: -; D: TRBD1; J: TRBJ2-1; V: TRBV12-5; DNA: TGTGCTAGTGGTTTGGATTCCGGGACAGCCAAGTTCTTC; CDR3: CASGLDSGTAKFF
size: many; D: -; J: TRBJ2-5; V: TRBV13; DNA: TGTGCCAGCAGCTTAGCACAGCAGGGGACCCAGTACTTC; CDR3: CASSLAQQGTQYF
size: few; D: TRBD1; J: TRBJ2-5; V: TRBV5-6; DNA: TGTGCCAGCAGCTTTATTGTCAGGGGGCGGAAGACCCAGTACTTC; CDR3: CASSFIVRGRKTQYF
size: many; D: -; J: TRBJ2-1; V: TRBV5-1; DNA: TGCGCCAGCAGCTTGGGAGGAAAGAGCTCCTACAATGAGCAGTTCTTC; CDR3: CASSLGGKSSYNEQFF
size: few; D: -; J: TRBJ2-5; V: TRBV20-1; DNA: TGCAGTGCTATGGTGGGCCTAGCCCCCGAGGGGGTTTCCCAAGAGACCCAGTACTTC; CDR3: CSAMVGLAPEGVSQETQYF
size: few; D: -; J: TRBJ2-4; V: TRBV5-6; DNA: TGTGCCAGCAGCAGGGAGTCGAACATTCAGTACTTC; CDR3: CASSRESNIQYF
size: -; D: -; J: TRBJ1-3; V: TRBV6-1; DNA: TGTGCCAGCAGTGAAGGGTGGGGACCTGGAAACACCATATATTTT; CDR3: CASSEGWGPGNTIYF
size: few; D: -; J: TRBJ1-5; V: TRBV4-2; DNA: TGTGCCAGCAGTGCTATGGGTCATCAGCCCCAGCATTTT; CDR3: CASSAMGHQPQHF
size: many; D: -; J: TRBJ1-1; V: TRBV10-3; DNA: TGTGCCATCAGTGGCACCCACGGGAACCGGACTGAAGCTTTCTTT; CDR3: CAISGTHGNRTEAFF
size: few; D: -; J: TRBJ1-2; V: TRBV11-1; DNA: TGTGCCAGCAGCTTAGAAGATACCTATGGCTACACCTTC; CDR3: CASSLEDTYGYTF
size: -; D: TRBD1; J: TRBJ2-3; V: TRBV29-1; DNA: TGCAGCGCCCGACAGGGAACAGATACGCAGTATTTT; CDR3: CSARQGTDTQYF
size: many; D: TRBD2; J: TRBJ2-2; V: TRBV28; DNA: TGTGCCAGCGGTCGACTAGCGATAAAAGGCGGGGAGCTGTTTTTT; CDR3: CASGRLAIKGGELFF